This entry concerns a single T cell receptor (beta chain). This clonotype has a count of ten or more. It has no known antigen specificity. Base qualities were left out, and no much larger clone turns up one base away. The sample comes from a study of T cell repertoires in cytomegalovirus infection (dated by TCRdb to about 2019). Concerning the study at large: The peptide stimulations were aimed at well-studied HLA-B-restricted epitopes as well as recently identified HLA-C-restricted CMV epitopes, whose presentation resists viral immunomodulation. The HLA type of each donor mattered for the analysis, because public TCR beta signatures pointed to carriage of CMV infection along with the matching HLA type. Study-wide conclusions, independent of this receptor: Cumulative frequency of public TCR beta family members discriminated carriers of CMV infection plus the relevant HLA type in this cohort and an independent roughly 350-donor cohort. The ex vivo response was dominated by HLA-C-restricted CMV-specific TCR beta clonotypes, which also provided the single most frequent clonotype in two of eight donors.

Sequenced on an Illumina HiSeq 1500. Through fastp at Q25 and MiXCR, TCRdb rebuilt clones from the public reads, retaining in-frame beta chains. When rows share a CDR3 protein, they turn into one entry using the most common DNA and genes. The sample table contains approximately 990,000 distinct CDR3 sequences; only one count was recorded for 30% to 40% of them. The top ten clones comprise around an eighth of the sample. The treatment or condition label on this specimen signifies: in vitro stimulation with specific CMV peptide epitopes to enrich CMV-specific T cells. Looking up the germline V gene yields CDR1 SGHTA and CDR2 FQGNSA. From cysteine to phenylalanine, the CDR3 is 19 amino acids long. Only the CDR3 DNA is retained, 57 bases long and in frame from the first base. Trimming takes 6 bases off V and 5 bases off J; junction bases not matched to a gene: 14.

Recombination linked TRBV7-2 to TRBJ2-1, and TRBD2 matches 15 of the central bases. This receptor was taken from a human donor in good health (CMV status not recorded). Some clones in this sample may be carry-over from other donors' samples. The sample in question was cultured CD8+ T cells from PBMCs, obtained from culture after CMV antigen stimulation. Here the CDR3 is given as CASSLYAGLAGGPDNEQFF. The DNA sequence is as follows: TGTGCCAGCAGTCTTTACGCGGGACTAGCGGGGGGCCCCGACAATGAGCAGTTCTTC. When the CDR3 is completed using the reference TRBV7-2 and TRBJ2-1 genes on either side, the full variable domain is GAGVSQSPSNKVTEKGKDVELRCDPISGHTALYWYRQSLGQGLEFLIYFQGNSAPDKSGLPSDRFSAERTGGSVSTLTIQRTQQEDSAVYLCASSLYAGLAGGPDNEQFFGPGTRLTVL.